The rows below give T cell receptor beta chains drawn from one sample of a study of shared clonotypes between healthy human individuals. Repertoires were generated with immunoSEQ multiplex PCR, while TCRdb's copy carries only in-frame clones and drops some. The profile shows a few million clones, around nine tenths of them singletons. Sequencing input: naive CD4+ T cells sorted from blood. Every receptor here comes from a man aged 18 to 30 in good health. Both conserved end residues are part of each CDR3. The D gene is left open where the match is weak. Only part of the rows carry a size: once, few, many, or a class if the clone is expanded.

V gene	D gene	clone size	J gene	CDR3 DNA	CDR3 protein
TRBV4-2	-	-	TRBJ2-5	TGTGCCAGCAGCCAAGTCTCCGGTGCCGGCCAAGAGACCCAGTACTTC	CASSQVSGAGQETQYF
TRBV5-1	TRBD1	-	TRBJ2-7	TGCGCCAGCAGCTTGGCCGGGACAGGTTACTACGAGCAGTACTTC	CASSLAGTGYYEQYF
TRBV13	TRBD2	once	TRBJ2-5	TGTGCCAGCGCAAAACTAGCGGGAGAGACCCAGTACTTC	CASAKLAGETQYF
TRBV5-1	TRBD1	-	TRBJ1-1	TGCGCCAGCAGCTTGGGGCATCTTGGACAGGGGAACACTGAAGCTTTCTTT	CASSLGHLGQGNTEAFF
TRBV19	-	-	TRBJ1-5	TGTGCCAGTAGTATGACCAGGGGAATTCGCAATCAGCCCCAGCATTTT	CASSMTRGIRNQPQHF
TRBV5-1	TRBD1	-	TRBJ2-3	TGCGCCAGCAAGCGGACAGGGATGGCCACAGATACGCAGTATTTT	CASKRTGMATDTQYF
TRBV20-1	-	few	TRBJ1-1	TGCAGTCCCGGAAATTGGGCTGAAGCTTTCTTT	CSPGNWAEAFF
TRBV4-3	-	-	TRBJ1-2	TGCGCCAGCAGCCCGGTCCGGACTAACTATGGCTACACCTTC	CASSPVRTNYGYTF
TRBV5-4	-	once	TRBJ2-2	TGTGCCAGCAGCTTGGTGGGTAGTCTGAACACCGGGGAGCTGTTTTTT	CASSLVGSLNTGELFF
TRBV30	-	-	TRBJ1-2	TGTGCCTGGAGTGTACTTGGCAGTCACTATGGCTACACCTTC	CAWSVLGSHYGYTF
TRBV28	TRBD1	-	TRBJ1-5	TGTGCCAGCAGTTCTCGACAGGGGAGTCAGCCCCAGCATTTT	CASSSRQGSQPQHF
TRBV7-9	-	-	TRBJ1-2	TGTGCCAGCACCGATACAGGACACTATGGCTACACCTTC	CASTDTGHYGYTF
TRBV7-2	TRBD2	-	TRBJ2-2	TGTGCCAGCAGCTTACTGGCGGGAGTAAACACCGGGGAGCTGTTTTTT	CASSLLAGVNTGELFF
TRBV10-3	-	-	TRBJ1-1	TGTGCCATCAGTGAGCCGGGCCGAGGGACTGAAGCTTTCTTT	CAISEPGRGTEAFF
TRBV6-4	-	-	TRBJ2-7	TGTGCCAGCAGCCCGGGACACCACCTTCTCGAGCAGTACTTC	CASSPGHHLLEQYF
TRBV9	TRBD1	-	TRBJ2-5	TGTGCCAGCAGCGCAGCGACAGGGAACCAAGAGACCCAGTACTTC	CASSAATGNQETQYF
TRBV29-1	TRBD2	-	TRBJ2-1	TGCAGCGCCAGTAAGCGGGAGGGCACGGATGAGCAGTTCTTC	CSASKREGTDEQFF
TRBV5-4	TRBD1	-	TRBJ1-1	TGTGCCAGCAGCTGGGACAGGCTTTTTACTGAAGCTTTCTTT	CASSWDRLFTEAFF
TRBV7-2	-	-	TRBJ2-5	TGTGCCAGCAGCTTAAGGGGGAGTGAAGAGACCCAGTACTTC	CASSLRGSEETQYF
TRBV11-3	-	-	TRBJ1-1	TGTGCCAGCAGCTCGGACGGGAACACTGAAGCTTTCTTT	CASSSDGNTEAFF
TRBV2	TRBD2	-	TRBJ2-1	TGTGCCAGCAGCCCCCCCGACCAGCGGGATCCCGATGAGCAGTTCTTC	CASSPPDQRDPDEQFF
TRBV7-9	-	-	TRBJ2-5	TGTGCCAGCAGCTCACGAGAGACCCAGTACTTC	CASSSRETQYF
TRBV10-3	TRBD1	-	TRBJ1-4	TGTGCCACTAAAGCCGGGACAGGGCATCCCGTGCTGTTTTTT	CATKAGTGHPVLFF
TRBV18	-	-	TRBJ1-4	TGTGCCAGCTCACCAGACCGGGGAACTAATGAAAAACTGTTTTTT	CASSPDRGTNEKLFF
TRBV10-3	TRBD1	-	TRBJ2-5	TGTGCCATCAGTGAATCAGGGGGAGAGACCCAGTACTTC	CAISESGGETQYF
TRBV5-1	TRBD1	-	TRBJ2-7	TGCGCCAGCAGCTTGGGAAGGACAGGGGACGAGCAGTACTTC	CASSLGRTGDEQYF
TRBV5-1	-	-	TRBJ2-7	TGCGCCAGCAGCTTGGGGGCCCTTTACGAGCAGTACTTC	CASSLGALYEQYF
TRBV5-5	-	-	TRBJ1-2	TGTGCCAGCGACAGCTTGGGTCGGGGCGGCGGTGGCTACACCTTC	CASDSLGRGGGGYTF
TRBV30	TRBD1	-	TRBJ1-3	TGTGCCTGGAGTGGGGACAGGGGGCTCTCTGGAAACACCATATATTTT	CAWSGDRGLSGNTIYF
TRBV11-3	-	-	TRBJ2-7	TGTGCCAGCAGCCAAACCCGAATTATCTCCTACGAGCAGTACTTC	CASSQTRIISYEQYF
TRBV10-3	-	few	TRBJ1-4	TGTGCCATCAGTGAGGGTGAAAAACTGTTTTTT	CAISEGEKLFF
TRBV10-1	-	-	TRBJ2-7	TGCGCCAGCAGTGCCAATAACTACGAGCAGTACTTC	CASSANNYEQYF
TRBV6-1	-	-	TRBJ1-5	TGTGCCAGCAGTGAAATTGACAGCAATCAGCCCCAGCATTTT	CASSEIDSNQPQHF
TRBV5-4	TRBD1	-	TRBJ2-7	TGTGCCAGCAGCCCCACCCCCGACAGGGTGGGAGAGCAGTACTTC	CASSPTPDRVGEQYF
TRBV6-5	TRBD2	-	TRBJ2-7	TGTGCCAGCAGGGGACTAGCGGGGGGCTACGAGCAGTACTTC	CASRGLAGGYEQYF
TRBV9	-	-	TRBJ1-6	TGTGCCAGCAGCGTCAGGGTCGATAATTCACCCCTCCACTTT	CASSVRVDNSPLHF
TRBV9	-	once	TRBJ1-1	TGTGCCAGCAGCTCCAGACAGCTAATGAACACTGAAGCTTTCTTT	CASSSRQLMNTEAFF
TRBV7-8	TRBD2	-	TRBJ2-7	TGTGCCAGCCGACCAGCGGGACCCATCTTTTCCGAGCAGTACTTC	CASRPAGPIFSEQYF
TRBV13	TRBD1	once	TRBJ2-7	TGTGCCAGCAGCTTAGTGGGACAGGGGGCGCTTGGGCTAGCTCACGAGCAGTACTTC	CASSLVGQGALGLAHEQYF
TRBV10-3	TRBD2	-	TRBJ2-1	TGTGCCATCACTAAGACTAGCGGGAACAATGAGCAGTTCTTC	CAITKTSGNNEQFF
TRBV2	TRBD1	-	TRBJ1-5	TGTGCCAGCAGCCCTGGACAGGGAAACGTCAATCAGCCCCAGCATTTT	CASSPGQGNVNQPQHF
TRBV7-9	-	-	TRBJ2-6	TGTGCCAGCAGCTTAAGAGGGGGGGCCAACGTCCTGACTTTC	CASSLRGGANVLTF
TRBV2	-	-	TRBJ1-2	TGTGCCAGCAGTGAGGCCGGGTCAACTTATGGCTACACCTTC	CASSEAGSTYGYTF
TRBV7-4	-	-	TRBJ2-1	TGTGCCAGCAGCTTAGACCTCATCAGTCTCCCAGCCGGCCGACAGTTCTTC	CASSLDLISLPAGRQFF
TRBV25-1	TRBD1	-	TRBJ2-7	TGTGCCAGCAGTGATCATTTAGGGACAGGGGACTACGAGCAGTACTTC	CASSDHLGTGDYEQYF
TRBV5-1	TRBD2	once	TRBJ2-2	TGCGCCAGCAGCTTGGCCGGGAGGGCGGGCACCGGGGAGCTGTTTTTT	CASSLAGRAGTGELFF
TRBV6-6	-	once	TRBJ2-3	TGTGCCAGCAGTCCCGACAGCCGAGATACGCAGTATTTT	CASSPDSRDTQYF
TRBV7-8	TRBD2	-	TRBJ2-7	TGTGCCAGCAGCCCAGGACTAGCGGGACGCCCTGCGTACTTC	CASSPGLAGRPAYF
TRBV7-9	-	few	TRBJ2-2	TGTGCCAGCAGCTTAGCGGTGTTAGGTCTCCCAAGGAACGGGGAGCTGTTTTTT	CASSLAVLGLPRNGELFF